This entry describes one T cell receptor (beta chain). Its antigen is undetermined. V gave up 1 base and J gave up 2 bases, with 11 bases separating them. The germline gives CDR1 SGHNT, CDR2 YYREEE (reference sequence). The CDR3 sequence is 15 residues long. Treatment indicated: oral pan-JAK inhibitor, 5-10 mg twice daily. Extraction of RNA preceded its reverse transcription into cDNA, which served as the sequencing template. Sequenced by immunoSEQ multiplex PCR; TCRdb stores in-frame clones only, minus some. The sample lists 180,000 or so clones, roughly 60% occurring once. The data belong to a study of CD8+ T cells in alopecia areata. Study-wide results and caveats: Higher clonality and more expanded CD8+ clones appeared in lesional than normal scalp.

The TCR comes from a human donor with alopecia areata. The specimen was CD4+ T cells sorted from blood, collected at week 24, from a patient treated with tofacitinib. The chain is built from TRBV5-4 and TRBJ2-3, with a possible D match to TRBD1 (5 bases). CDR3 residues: CASSLQGHPTDTQYF. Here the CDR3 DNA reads TGTGCCAGCAGCTTGCAAGGACACCCCACAGATACGCAGTATTTT. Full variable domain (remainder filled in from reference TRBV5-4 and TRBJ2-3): ETGVTQSPTHLIKTRGQQVTLRCSSQSGHNTVSWYQQALGQGPQFIFQYYREEENGRGNFPPRFSGLQFPNYSSELNVNALELDDSALYLCASSLQGHPTDTQYFGPGTRLTVL.